This T cell receptor beta chain was recovered during a study of CD8 T cells in Susac syndrome. CDR1 and CDR2 (germline): SEHNR, FQNEAQ (reference sequence). V lost 1 base to trimming and J lost 6 bases, with 7 bases between them. The CDR3 is made up of 12 amino acids. Both CD4+ and CD8+ T cells were negatively isolated, and TEMRA cells underwent FACS enrichment. Random hexamers primed reverse transcription of about 0.5 to 1 ug RNA. TCRdb re-called the immunoSEQ multiplex PCR reads through MiXCR, storing one row per CDR3 protein. Found here are tens of thousands of distinct CDR3 sequences, approximately 94% of them singletons; the top ten hold about 0.52%.

The sequenced sample consisted of CD8+ T cells from PBMCs. The rearrangement links TRBV7-9 to TRBJ2-7; D remains unclear. The receptor comes from a human donor with Susac syndrome. The CDR3 nucleotides read TGTGCCAGCAGCTTAGGGGCCCCCGAGCAGTACTTC. Its translation is CASSLGAPEQYF.